These 18 T cell receptor beta chains were sequenced from one sample in a study of control samples from healthy donors and cancer patients. The table came from immunoSEQ multiplex PCR; TCRdb's copy has only in-frame clones and leaves some out. The table includes around 55,000 clones, 88% detected once. The source material was blood. Receptors originate from a man aged 45-65 years in good health.

V usage is TRBV3-1 (or the pseudogene TRBV3-2) and J usage is TRBJ1-3; tentatively, D is TRBD1 (5 bases). From germline, CDR1 is LGHDT and CDR2 YNNKEL (reference sequence). The V end lost 2 bases, the J end lost 4 bases, and 12 bases lay between the germline ends. This CDR3 is 15 amino acids long. The CDR3 region has the DNA TGTGCCAGCAGCCAATTAGGGGCTGGGGGAAACACCATATATTTT. Translated, it gives CASSQLGAGGNTIYF.

The chain has TRBV14 and TRBJ1-2; TRBD1 agrees at 7 bases. Germline V gene data show CDR1 as SGHDN and CDR2 as FVKESK. The CDR3 is made up of 13 amino acids. V dropped 2 bases and J dropped 10; count of bases not matched to a gene: 7. This chain's CDR3 is CASSQTRQGPYTF. The DNA for the CDR3 is TGTGCCAGCAGCCAAACTCGACAGGGACCCTACACCTTC. The whole variable domain, remainder taken from reference TRBV14 and TRBJ1-2, is EAGVTQFPSHSVIEKGQTVTLRCDPISGHDNLYWYRRVMGKEIKFLLHFVKESKQDESGMPNNRFLAERTGGTYSTLKVQPAELEDSGVYFCASSQTRQGPYTFGSGTRLTVV.

This clone was seen only once. The chain carries TRBV5-1 and TRBJ2-3, with D perhaps matching TRBD2 (6 bases). The CDR3 has 15 residues. V shed 2 bases and J shed 0 bases, with 10 bases lying between them. Germline lookup yields CDR1 SGHRS and CDR2 YFSETQ. CDR3 residues: CASSFSGGSTDTQYF. As DNA, the CDR3 is TGCGCCAGCAGCTTTAGCGGAGGAAGCACAGATACGCAGTATTTT.

This clone came up a few times. An end of the junction does not agree with germline; a read error may underlie this. The sample holds other DNA sequences that translate to the same CDR3. The gene calls are TRBV7-7 and TRBJ2-7, with D tentatively TRBD1 (5 bases). The V gene's germline CDR1 is SSHAT and CDR2 FNYEAQ (reference sequence). This CDR3 spans 15 amino acids. The CDR3, as DNA: TGTGCTAGCAGCCAACATGGGGCTGTCTCCTACGAGCAGTACTTC. It encodes CASSQHGAVSYEQYF.

The rearrangement links TRBV12-3 or TRBV12-4 to TRBJ1-1; D uncertain. Trimming removed 2 bases at V and 1 base at J, with 5 bases between. This CDR3 is 13 amino acids long. The CDR3 is CASSLSPNTEAFF. CDR3 DNA sequence: TGTGCCAGCAGTTTAAGCCCGAACACTGAAGCTTTCTTT.

The chain couples TRBV18 to TRBJ1-4, with a weak D call TRBD1 (5 bases). CDR1 and CDR2 (germline): KGHSH, LQKENI. The CDR3 is 16 amino acids. Trimming took 5 bases from V and 3 from J, leaving 16 bases between them. The CDR3 DNA is TGTGCCAGCTCAGTAATATCCGGGACTTCTAATGAAAAACTGTTTTTT. Translation: CASSVISGTSNEKLFF.

The chain has TRBV9 and TRBJ2-3; D is perhaps TRBD1 (7 bases). V shed 5 bases and J shed 2 bases, with 21 bases lying between them. The V gene's germline CDR1 is SGDLS and CDR2 YYNGEE. CDR3 length: 17 amino acids. DNA for the CDR3: TGTGCCAGCAGTGCCGTCAGGGGGGCGGGGCTCACAGATACGCAGTATTTT. It encodes CASSAVRGAGLTDTQYF.

The chain links TRBV28 to TRBJ1-1; D ambiguous. The germline gives CDR1 MDHEN, CDR2 SYDVKM. Deletions cut 5 bases from V and 0 bases from J, with 7 bases between. The CDR3 contains 13 residues. CDR3: CASSPTLNTEAFF. Written as DNA, the CDR3 is TGTGCCAGCAGTCCAACACTGAACACTGAAGCTTTCTTT.

The chain links TRBV2 to TRBJ2-1; no reliable D call. CDR1 and CDR2 (germline): SNHLY, FYNNEI. V lost 5 bases to trimming and J lost 9 bases, with 14 bases between them. The length of the CDR3 is 13 residues. The CDR3 sequence: CASSMQFWGEQFF. Written as DNA, the CDR3 is TGTGCCAGCAGTATGCAGTTTTGGGGTGAGCAGTTCTTC.

This rearrangement joins TRBV7-2 to TRBJ2-1, with TRBD1 identical over 7 bases. The CDR3 extends over 15 amino acids. The trim removed 5 bases at V and 5 bases at J, leaving 9 bases unmatched. Per germline, CDR1 SGHTA and CDR2 FQGNSA. CDR3 residues: CASSQRQGLNNEQFF. The CDR3 bases are TGTGCCAGCAGCCAACGACAGGGTTTAAACAATGAGCAGTTCTTC.

The V and J genes are TRBV28 and TRBJ2-1; D may be TRBD1 (6 bases). V was pared by 6 bases and J by 2 bases, with 20 bases between. This CDR3 comprises 17 residues. Germline CDR1 MDHEN, CDR2 SYDVKM. This CDR3 is CASSSTFRDTTYNEQFF. The CDR3 DNA follows: TGTGCCAGCAGCTCCACTTTCCGGGACACCACCTACAATGAGCAGTTCTTC.

The CDR3 DNA is TGTGCCAGCAGCCCCGGGAGGACTAGCGGGACAGATACGCAGTATTTT. Translated, it gives CASSPGRTSGTDTQYF. V usage is TRBV3-1 (or the pseudogene TRBV3-2) and J usage is TRBJ2-3; 11 nucleotides agree with TRBD2. Germline V CDR1 and CDR2: LGHDT, YNNKEL (reference sequence). With 4 bases clipped from V and 3 bases from J, the junction kept 6 bases outside the gene matches. CDR3 size: 16 residues.

This chain connects TRBV11-1 to TRBJ2-7; no definite D call. This CDR3 region has 11 residues. Germline CDR1 and CDR2: SGHAT and FQDESV (reference sequence). Trimming took off 5 bases at V and 5 bases at J, with 7 bases between the two ends. In DNA form, the CDR3 reads TGTGCCAGCAGCCAGACGGACGAGCAGTACTTC. Amino acid sequence: CASSQTDEQYF.

The chain recombines TRBV28 with TRBJ2-1, with a weak D call TRBD2 (5 bases). Germline assignment: CDR1 MDHEN and CDR2 SYDVKM. The CDR3 loop spans 13 amino acids. Trimming shortened V by 2 bases and J by 6 bases, and 8 bases separated the two germline ends. For the CDR3, the DNA is TGTGCCAGCAGTTTAGGACTCCGCAATGAGCAGTTCTTC. Amino acids: CASSLGLRNEQFF.

This clone turned up a few times. The chain combines TRBV5-5 with TRBJ1-4; TRBD1 matches 9 bases. This CDR3 region has 14 residues. Germline V gene sequence: CDR1 SGHKS, CDR2 YYEKEE (reference sequence). With 4 bases clipped from V and 10 bases from J, the junction kept 8 bases outside the gene matches. The chain's CDR3 is CASSDGTGLGKLFF. Here the CDR3 DNA reads TGTGCCAGCAGCGACGGGACAGGGCTTGGAAAACTGTTTTTT.

This rearrangement joins TRBV24-1 to TRBJ2-5; D is uncertain. The ends were cut back, 0 bases at V and 0 bases at J, with 1 base in the middle. CDR1 and CDR2 from the germline V gene are KGHDR and SFDVKD. The CDR3 contains 13 residues. CDR3 loop: CATSDLDQETQYF. The CDR3 DNA reads as TGTGCCACCAGTGATTTGGACCAAGAGACCCAGTACTTC.

The chain recombines TRBV4-3 with TRBJ2-7, with 10 nucleotides matching TRBD2. CDR1 and CDR2 from the germline V gene are LGHNA and YSLEER. V was pared by 0 bases and J by 6 bases, with 5 bases of the junction left unmatched. This CDR3 has 15 residues. CDR3 in amino acids: CASSQDRSGRSEQYF. Written as DNA, the CDR3 is TGCGCCAGCAGCCAAGACCGTAGCGGGAGGTCCGAGCAGTACTTC.

V usage is TRBV11-2 and J usage is TRBJ1-1; TRBD1 aligns across 9 bases. The length of the CDR3 is 14 residues. V lost 5 bases and J lost 1; bases outside the gene matches: 2. Per the germline V gene, CDR1 is SGHAT and CDR2 is FQNNGV. The CDR3 region has the DNA TGTGCCAGCAGCGCGGGACAGGGGAACACTGAAGCTTTCTTT. As protein: CASSAGQGNTEAFF.